The entry that follows covers one T cell receptor beta chain sequence. The sample originates from a study of shared clonotypes between healthy human individuals. Positive CCR7 selection of CD45RO-negative cells yielded the naive CD8 cells, and terminally differentiated effector memory CD45RA+ cells were excluded. Trimming removed 6 bases from V and 7 bases from J; junction bases left unmatched: 8. Per the germline V gene, CDR1 is PRHDT and CDR2 is FYEKMQ (reference sequence). The length of the CDR3 is 14 residues. The repertoire was sequenced with immunoSEQ multiplex PCR; TCRdb's copy has only in-frame clones and lacks some. The sample shows some 1,900,000 clones, about 95% of them seen only once.

The receptor's source is a man younger than 30 in good health. The J gene is TRBJ2-1, the V gene TRBV13, with 8 bases identical to TRBD2. Sequenced material: naive CD8+ T cells sorted from blood. CDR3 bases: TGTGCCAGCAGTGGAGCGGGAGAGGGGAATGAGCAGTTCTTC. This translates into CASSGAGEGNEQFF. Drawing the rest from reference TRBV13 and TRBJ2-1, the complete variable domain is AAGVIQSPRHLIKEKRETATLKCYPIPRHDTVYWYQQGPGQDPQFLISFYEKMQSDKGSIPDRFSAQQFSDYHSELNMSSLELGDSALYFCASSGAGEGNEQFFGPGTRLTVL.